These 6 T cell receptor beta chains share one sample of origin, sequenced in a study of blood T cell repertoires in COVID-19. This table comes from immunoSEQ multiplex PCR, and its TCRdb copy is limited to in-frame clones, with some not included. The sample records around 250,000 clones, around 86% being singletons. The source material was peripheral blood. The receptors here all came from a man aged 25-40 years who had recovered from COVID-19.

The chain is built from TRBV18 and TRBJ1-1; possibly TRBD1 for D (5 bases). CDR3 size: 16 residues. From germline, CDR1 is KGHSH and CDR2 LQKENI. Trimming cost V 0 bases and J 1 base, with 12 bases left between them. This CDR3 reads CASSPPVLGGNTEAFF. The CDR3 DNA is TGTGCCAGCTCACCACCGGTTTTGGGGGGGAACACTGAAGCTTTCTTT. Full variable domain (rest looked up from reference TRBV18 and TRBJ1-1): NAGVMQNPRHLVRRRGQEARLRCSPMKGHSHVYWYRQLPEEGLKFMVYLQKENIIDESGMPKERFSAEFPKEGPSILRIQQVVRGDSAAYFCASSPPVLGGNTEAFFGQGTRLTVV.

The J gene is TRBJ2-1, the V gene TRBV2; 9 bases line up with TRBD1. Per the germline V gene, CDR1 is SNHLY and CDR2 is FYNNEI. This CDR3 has 15 amino acids. The V segment lost 6 bases and the J segment 1 base; nucleotides outside the gene matches: 4. In nucleotides, the CDR3 is TGTGCCAGCAGACGAGACAGGGGGTCCTACAATGAGCAGTTCTTC. Its translation: CASRRDRGSYNEQFF. Complete variable domain (other parts from reference TRBV2 and TRBJ2-1): EPEVTQTPSHQVTQMGQEVILRCVPISNHLYFYWYRQILGQKVEFLVSFYNNEISEKSEIFDDQFSVERPDGSNFTLKIRSTKLEDSAMYFCASRRDRGSYNEQFFGPGTRLTVL.

The chain uses TRBV6-1 and TRBJ2-3; the D gene is possibly TRBD2 (5 bases). In germline, CDR1 is MNHNS, CDR2 SASEGT. Trimming shortened V by 2 bases and J by 6 bases, and 18 bases separated the two germline ends. This CDR3 contains 16 residues. This chain's CDR3 is CASSERVASRTDTQYF. DNA for the CDR3: TGTGCCAGCAGTGAACGGGTTGCTAGCAGAACGGATACGCAGTATTTT.

This clone was seen a few times. The genes are TRBV7-6 and TRBJ2-5; TRBD1 matches at 7 bases. The germline CDR1 and CDR2 sequences are SGHVS and FNYEAQ. The CDR3 is 15 residues long. The junction had 8 bases not matched to a gene; V was cut back by 5 bases and J by 2 bases. This CDR3 reads CASSTTRDRQETQYF. As DNA, the CDR3 is TGTGCCAGCAGCACAACCCGGGACAGACAAGAGACCCAGTACTTC.

V usage is TRBV6-2 or TRBV6-3 and J usage is TRBJ2-1; D not resolved. The germline V gene has CDR1 MNHEY and CDR2 SVGEGT. This CDR3 has 13 amino acids. Trimming cost V 4 bases and J 6 bases, with 10 bases left between them. CDR3 bases: TGTGCCAGCAGTTCAAGACTGCCCAATGAGCAGTTCTTC. This sequence encodes CASSSRLPNEQFF.

This clone has a count of ten or more. The chain is built from TRBV6-5 and TRBJ1-2; tentatively, D is TRBD1 (6 bases). Trimming cost V 0 bases and J 1 base, with 9 bases left between them. The CDR3 contains 15 residues. CDR1 and CDR2 from the germline V gene are MNHEY and SVGAGI. CDR3 bases: TGTGCCAGCAGTTACTCAACAGGGCTTAACTATGGCTACACCTTC. Amino acid sequence: CASSYSTGLNYGYTF.